Listed below are T cell receptor beta chains from one sample, sequenced in a study of T-cell memory formation after mild COVID-19. Using its own MiXCR run on the 5' RACE reads, TCRdb lists one record per CDR3 protein. The table has about 400,000 distinct CDR3 sequences, around an eighth seen once; the top ten hold roughly a fifth. Material: PBMCs or a T cell subset sorted from them (not recorded which). These receptors originate from a young man who had mild COVID-19 (a few samples of this study predate the infection). Cell type and time point are not known. Each CDR3 is given with its conserved first and last residue. The order of the fields is CDR3 protein, CDR3 DNA, D gene, clone size, J gene, V gene. D genes are given only for firm matches. Clone size is shown for a subset of rows, as once, few, many or a class of expanded clone.

CASIIGGEGDTQYF	TGTGCCAGCATAATCGGGGGGGAGGGAGATACGCAGTATTTT	TRBD2	few	TRBJ2-3	TRBV6-6
CATQDTNGYEQYF	TGTGCCACCCAAGACACCAACGGCTACGAGCAGTACTTC	-	many	TRBJ2-7	TRBV19
CASSSGTDSNQPQHF	TGTGCCAGCAGTTCCGGGACAGATAGCAATCAGCCCCAGCATTTT	TRBD1	-	TRBJ1-5	TRBV6-2/TRBV6-3
CASSQEARVREETQYF	TGCGCCAGCAGCCAAGAAGCGAGGGTCAGGGAAGAGACCCAGTACTTC	-	many	TRBJ2-5	TRBV4-3
CASSPKRDRGKETQYF	TGTGCCAGCAGCCCGAAGAGGGACAGGGGGAAGGAGACCCAGTACTTC	TRBD1	-	TRBJ2-5	TRBV7-8
CASSSPGALAGATDTQYF	TGTGCCAGCAGCTCCCCAGGGGCGCTAGCGGGGGCCACAGATACGCAGTATTTT	TRBD2	once	TRBJ2-3	TRBV7-2
CASSQDWGLAGGLRPTDTQYF	TGCGCCAGCAGCCAAGATTGGGGACTAGCGGGGGGCCTCCGACCCACAGATACGCAGTATTTT	TRBD2	few	TRBJ2-3	TRBV4-1
CSASFEGTGDPNEQFF	TGCAGTGCTAGCTTTGAAGGGACAGGGGATCCCAATGAGCAGTTCTTC	TRBD1	few	TRBJ2-1	TRBV20-1
CATSRDPLGTQYF	TGTGCCACCAGCAGAGATCCCTTGGGGACCCAGTACTTC	-	many	TRBJ2-5	TRBV15
CASSYRGQGGDTQYF	TGTGCCAGCAGCTATCGGGGGCAGGGCGGGGATACGCAGTATTTT	-	few	TRBJ2-3	TRBV7-2
CSASRGRSHSNQPQHF	TGCAGTGCTAGTCGTGGTCGCAGCCATAGCAATCAGCCCCAGCATTTT	-	-	TRBJ1-5	TRBV20-1
CASSRLNTGELFF	TGTGCCAGCAGCCGATTGAACACCGGGGAGCTGTTTTTT	-	few	TRBJ2-2	TRBV6-2/TRBV6-3
CASSPTQGSLGGYTF	TGTGCCAGCAGTCCCACACAGGGTTCACTTGGCGGCTACACCTTC	-	few	TRBJ1-2	TRBV6-1
CASSYSSKGDYGYTF	TGTGCCAGCAGTTACTCGAGTAAGGGCGACTATGGCTACACCTTC	-	once	TRBJ1-2	TRBV6-5
CASSTSNSDSPLHF	TGTGCCAGCAGCACCTCAAACTCAGATTCACCCCTCCACTTT	-	many	TRBJ1-6	TRBV7-9
CASSPGESAEAFF	TGTGCCAGCTCACCAGGGGAGAGCGCTGAAGCTTTCTTT	-	few	TRBJ1-1	TRBV18
CASTSVQGLDTQYF	TGTGCCAGCACCTCAGTCCAGGGTTTAGATACGCAGTATTTT	-	few	TRBJ2-3	TRBV25-1
CASSLVDRGLGNTIYF	TGCGCCAGCAGCTTGGTGGACAGGGGGCTCGGAAACACCATATATTTT	TRBD1	-	TRBJ1-3	TRBV5-1
CASSLGARGSGADGYTF	TGTGCCAGCAGCTTAGGGGCTAGGGGGTCAGGGGCGGATGGCTACACCTTC	-	few	TRBJ1-2	TRBV7-2
CASSYYSPGLAGGNEQFF	TGTGCCAGCAGTTACTACAGTCCGGGACTAGCGGGAGGGAATGAGCAGTTCTTC	TRBD2	-	TRBJ2-1	TRBV6-5
CASRLAGADTQYF	TGTGCCAGCCGACTAGCGGGGGCGGATACGCAGTATTTT	TRBD2	many	TRBJ2-3	TRBV11-2
CASSLDVREAQYF	TGTGCCAGCAGCTTAGATGTCAGGGAGGCGCAGTATTTT	-	many	TRBJ2-3	TRBV7-2
CASSHTTRGEDTQYF	TGTGCCAGCAGTCACACAACCCGGGGAGAAGATACGCAGTATTTT	-	-	TRBJ2-3	TRBV12-3/TRBV12-4
CSVTGSSYNEQFF	TGCAGTGTCACAGGGAGCTCCTACAATGAGCAGTTCTTC	-	few	TRBJ2-1	TRBV20-1